One and the same sample provided the 19 T cell receptor beta chains below, sequenced in a study of shared clonotypes between healthy human individuals. The method was immunoSEQ multiplex PCR; TCRdb's version includes in-frame clones alone and lacks a portion of them. The repertoire includes 170,000 or so clones, approximately 61% of them detected once, and less than 11% sits in the top ten. The sequenced sample was memory CD4+ T cells sorted from blood. The subset is: CD45RA-negative fraction. These receptors originate from a man aged 25 to 40 in good health.

The chain is built from TRBV4-3 and TRBJ2-3, with 10 bases fitting TRBD2. The germline gives CDR1 LGHNA, CDR2 YSLEER. The CDR3 extends over 16 amino acids. With V trimmed by 2 bases and J by 4 bases, 6 bases remained unmatched. The CDR3 reads CASSQLASGSSDTQYF. The CDR3 coding sequence is TGCGCCAGCAGCCAATTAGCTAGCGGGAGTTCAGATACGCAGTATTTT.

This chain joins TRBV10-3 and TRBJ1-5; weak D call: TRBD1 (5 bases). This CDR3 is built from 14 residues. Germline V gene data show CDR1 as ENHRY and CDR2 as SYGVKD. Trimming left V 0 bases short and J 7 bases short, with 10 bases between. In DNA form, the CDR3 reads TGTGCCATCAGTGAGTCGCAGGGAAGGCAGCCCCAGCATTTT. It codes for CAISESQGRQPQHF.

There are a few counts of this clone. V and J are TRBV7-6 and TRBJ2-7, with no clear D. The CDR3 sequence is 12 residues long. Trimming pared 1 base from V and 5 bases from J, leaving 6 bases between. Germline CDR1 reads SGHVS; CDR2 reads FNYEAQ. The CDR3 is CASSLEVHEQYF. CDR3 bases: TGTGCCAGCAGCTTAGAGGTTCACGAGCAGTACTTC.

This rearrangement joins TRBV28 to TRBJ1-5; maybe TRBD1 (6 bases). The CDR3 is 15 amino acids. CDR1 is MDHEN, CDR2 SYDVKM, per germline. V was cut by 8 bases and J by 7 bases, with 21 bases left in between. CDR3 bases: TGTGCCAGCCTCCACAGCGGCGGGGGCAGGCAGCCCCAGCATTTT. Translated, it gives CASLHSGGGRQPQHF.

The sample holds one count of this clone. This chain uses TRBV15 with TRBJ2-5, with D maybe TRBD2 (6 bases). Trimming left V 0 bases short and J 5 bases short, with 10 bases between. Germline CDR1 LNHNV, CDR2 YYDKDF (reference sequence). This CDR3 comprises 14 residues. As DNA, the CDR3 is TGTGCCACCAGCAGAGATGGAGGGGCCGAGACCCAGTACTTC. It translates to CATSRDGGAETQYF.

The rearrangement links TRBV27 to TRBJ1-1; D is uncertain. The V gene lost 3 bases and the J gene lost 2 bases, with 7 bases spanning the gap. Germline assignment: CDR1 MNHEY and CDR2 SMNVEV (reference sequence). This CDR3 has 13 amino acids. In DNA form, the CDR3 reads TGTGCCAGCAGTTTCTACAAAAACACTGAAGCTTTCTTT. Amino acid sequence: CASSFYKNTEAFF.

V is TRBV7-2 and J is TRBJ2-1, with D perhaps matching TRBD1 or TRBD2 (5 bases each). V lost 1 base and J lost 9, with 10 bases in between. The V gene's germline CDR1 is SGHTA and CDR2 FQGNSA. This CDR3 is built from 13 residues. This CDR3 is CASSLVRDGEQFF. The DNA of the CDR3 is TGTGCCAGCAGCTTAGTTCGGGACGGTGAGCAGTTCTTC.

V is TRBV6-1 and J is TRBJ1-5; 7 nucleotides agree with TRBD1. This CDR3 contains 15 residues. The V gene end was trimmed by 8 bases and the J gene end by 5 bases; junction bases not matched to a gene: 12. CDR1 is MNHNS and CDR2 is SASEGT in the germline V gene. CDR3: CASLQGLAVDQPQHF. DNA for the CDR3: TGTGCCAGCTTACAGGGGCTGGCGGTTGATCAGCCCCAGCATTTT.

This clone appeared once. The chain combines TRBV5-6 with TRBJ2-7; the D is unclear. The CDR3 loop spans 12 amino acids. Trimming left V 0 bases short and J 6 bases short, with 7 bases between. The germline V gene encodes CDR1 SGHDT and CDR2 YYEEEE. CDR3 sequence reads: CASSLGSGEQYF. CDR3 coding DNA: TGTGCCAGCAGCTTGGGGTCCGGCGAGCAGTACTTC.

V and J are TRBV27 and TRBJ2-3; 13 bases align to TRBD2. The CDR3 runs to 16 residues. The trim removed 5 bases at V and 8 bases at J, leaving 10 bases unmatched. Per the germline V gene, CDR1 is MNHEY and CDR2 is SMNVEV (reference sequence). CDR3 amino acids: CASSLRLAGGGGTQYF. CDR3 sequence (DNA): TGTGCCAGCAGTCTGAGACTAGCGGGAGGAGGTGGTACGCAGTATTTT.

This clone has just a few counts. V and J are TRBV5-1 and TRBJ2-3, with D perhaps TRBD2 (5 bases). Trimming cost V 1 base and J 4 bases, with 13 bases left between them. The germline V gene has CDR1 SGHRS and CDR2 YFSETQ. There are 15 residues in the CDR3. The CDR3 region has the DNA TGCGCCAGCAGCTTGCTTTCGGCTAGCCCAGATACGCAGTATTTT. Amino acids: CASSLLSASPDTQYF.

The rearrangement joins TRBV11-2 to TRBJ1-2; D is ambiguous. CDR1 and CDR2 (germline): SGHAT, FQNNGV. Trimming removed 5 bases from V and 2 bases from J, with 15 bases in between. The CDR3 is 15 residues long. The CDR3 DNA reads as TGTGCCAGCAGCACCACCGGACTAGAGAACTATGGCTACACCTTC. It encodes CASSTTGLENYGYTF.

The chain couples TRBV4-2 to TRBJ2-7, with D maybe TRBD2 (5 bases). There are 15 residues in the CDR3. Germline CDR1 reads LGHNA; CDR2 reads YNFKEQ. Trimming took off 0 bases at V and 9 bases at J, with 18 bases between the two ends. In DNA, the CDR3 is TGTGCCAGCAGCCAAGATCTCAGCGGCAACACTCTGCAGTACTTC. This encodes CASSQDLSGNTLQYF.

This clone was recorded once. V and J are TRBV25-1 and TRBJ1-3; no clear D. CDR1 and CDR2 from the germline V gene are MGHDK and SYGVNS. CDR3 size: 17 residues. Trimming stripped 1 base from V and 0 bases from J, with 13 bases between. CDR3 nucleotide sequence: TGTGCCAGCAGTGAATCCCGGTCGGGTCCCTCTGGAAACACCATATATTTT. As protein: CASSESRSGPSGNTIYF. The variable domain in full, with the rest retrieved from reference TRBV25-1 and TRBJ1-3, is EADIYQTPRYLVIGTGKKITLECSQTMGHDKMYWYQQDPGMELHLIHYSYGVNSTEKGDLSSESTVSRIRTEHFPLTLESARPSHTSQYLCASSESRSGPSGNTIYFGEGSWLTVV.

The chain links TRBV5-1 to TRBJ2-1, with 9 bases matching TRBD2. J lost 6 bases, V lost 3 bases, and 4 bases had no gene match. There are 14 residues in the CDR3. Germline assignment: CDR1 SGHRS and CDR2 YFSETQ. In nucleotides, the CDR3 is TGCGCCAGCAGCTCCGGGACTAGCTCCAATGAGCAGTTCTTC. The encoded protein is CASSSGTSSNEQFF.

By sample fraction, this clone is medium-sized. V usage is TRBV2 and J usage is TRBJ2-7; weak D call: TRBD1 (6 bases). V was clipped by 2 bases and J by 1 base, with 12 bases between them. This CDR3 has 15 residues. Per the germline V gene, CDR1 is SNHLY and CDR2 is FYNNEI. As DNA, the CDR3 is TGTGCCAGCAGTGAACAGGGGATGAATTCCTACGAGCAGTACTTC. It codes for CASSEQGMNSYEQYF.

This chain joins TRBV18 and TRBJ2-1; D call uncertain. Trimming removed 2 bases at V and 0 bases at J, with 11 bases between. CDR3 length equals 16 residues. Germline V lookup: CDR1 KGHSH, CDR2 LQKENI. The CDR3 sequence: CASSPTSPSSYNEQFF. The CDR3, as DNA: TGTGCCAGCTCACCAACCTCCCCCAGCTCCTACAATGAGCAGTTCTTC. Looking up the rest from reference TRBV18 and TRBJ2-1 gives the full variable domain: NAGVMQNPRHLVRRRGQEARLRCSPMKGHSHVYWYRQLPEEGLKFMVYLQKENIIDESGMPKERFSAEFPKEGPSILRIQQVVRGDSAAYFCASSPTSPSSYNEQFFGPGTRLTVL.

This clone was picked up one time. Other DNA sequences within the sample encode an identical CDR3. The rearrangement links TRBV30 to TRBJ2-5; D gene uncertain. The CDR3 covers 11 residues. V dropped 0 bases and J dropped 4 bases, with 3 bases sitting between them. CDR1 is GTSNPN and CDR2 is SVGIG in the germline V gene (reference sequence). The chain's CDR3 is CAWSVSETQYF. CDR3 DNA: TGTGCCTGGAGTGTATCAGAGACCCAGTACTTC.

This sequence joins TRBV18 and TRBJ1-2; D gene ambiguous. V gave up 8 bases and J gave up 6 bases, with 19 bases separating them. Germline V gives CDR1 KGHSH, CDR2 LQKENI. The CDR3 is 14 residues long. The CDR3 DNA is TGTGCCAGCATTCACGGCGCAGGAGGCAATGGCTACACCTTC. Its translation is CASIHGAGGNGYTF.